This is a list of T cell receptor beta chains from one sample in a study of blood T cell repertoires in COVID-19. Sequencing used immunoSEQ multiplex PCR; TCRdb keeps in-frame clones, though not all of them. The sample holds 210,000 or so clones; 65% to 85% are singletons and the top ten take roughly 2.8%. The sequenced material came from peripheral blood. These receptor sequences come from a man aged 45-65 years with active or convalescent COVID-19. Both conserved end residues are part of each CDR3. A D gene is named only where the DNA matches it firmly. Part of the rows lack a size; the others show once, few, many or a class for expanded clones.

v_gene	d_gene	abundance	j_gene	CDR3nt	CDR3aa
TRBV23-1	TRBD2	-	TRBJ2-5	TGCGCCAGGGGCGGGAGGATCGTAGAAGAGACCCAGTACTTC	CARGGRIVEETQYF
TRBV30	-	-	TRBJ1-2	TGTGCCTGGAGTTTTAACCTAGCTCACTATGGCTACACCTTC	CAWSFNLAHYGYTF
TRBV30	-	-	TRBJ2-7	TGTGCCTGGAGTGTTATCTACGAGCAGTACTTC	CAWSVIYEQYF
TRBV7-3	TRBD1	-	TRBJ2-5	TGTGCCAGCAGCCTATCAGGGGGCATGGGGCAAGAGACCCAGTACTTC	CASSLSGGMGQETQYF
TRBV27	-	-	TRBJ1-5	TGTGCCAGCAGTTCTAGGTTGGGGGGCCAGCATTTT	CASSSRLGGQHF
TRBV7-2	-	-	TRBJ2-4	TGTGCCAGCAGCCGGGGAGACACCAAAAACATTCAGTACTTC	CASSRGDTKNIQYF
TRBV5-1	-	once	TRBJ1-6	TGCGCCAGCAGCTTGGCTGAGGGTTCACCCCTCCACTTT	CASSLAEGSPLHF
TRBV23-1	TRBD1	many	TRBJ1-3	TGCGCCAGCAGTCAATCGTCGGCAGGGGGCTCTGGAAACACCATATATTTT	CASSQSSAGGSGNTIYF
TRBV7-8	-	-	TRBJ1-4	TGTGCCAGCAGTCTGCTGCCTATCGAGAATGAAAAACTGTTTTTT	CASSLLPIENEKLFF
TRBV9	-	-	TRBJ1-4	TGTGCCAGCAGAGTTTTCAGTACTAATGAAAAACTGTTTTTT	CASRVFSTNEKLFF
TRBV20-1	-	-	TRBJ2-7	TGCAGTGCTAGTACTCCCTCCTACGAGCAGTACTTC	CSASTPSYEQYF
TRBV7-9	TRBD1	-	TRBJ2-3	TGTGCCAGCAGCCGTCTTCTGGGACAGGGGCTCTTGGATACGCAGTATTTT	CASSRLLGQGLLDTQYF
TRBV5-6	TRBD2	-	TRBJ2-3	TGTGCCAGCAGCCCTTTAGCGGGGGCCACAGATACGCAGTATTTT	CASSPLAGATDTQYF
TRBV19	-	-	TRBJ1-1	TGTGCCAGTAACGTAGGGAGGGGAACCTTGAACACTGAAGCTTTCTTT	CASNVGRGTLNTEAFF
TRBV18	TRBD2	-	TRBJ2-2	TGTGCCAGCTCTCCACTAGCGGGGGGCACGAACACCGGGGAGCTGTTTTTT	CASSPLAGGTNTGELFF
TRBV6-2/TRBV6-3	TRBD1	-	TRBJ1-5	TGTGCCAGCAGTTCCGACAGGGGGTATGGCCAGCCCCAGCATTTT	CASSSDRGYGQPQHF
TRBV4-1	-	-	TRBJ1-5	TGCGCCAGCAGCCAACCTCGAGTGTGGCACGGGAGCAATCAGCCCCAGCATTTT	CASSQPRVWHGSNQPQHF
TRBV11-3	TRBD2	-	TRBJ2-1	TGTGCCAGCAGCACCGGGACTAGCGGCAATGAGCAGTTCTTC	CASSTGTSGNEQFF
TRBV7-2	-	-	TRBJ2-7	TGTGCCAGCAGCCGCTTAGCGGACTACGAGCAGTACTTC	CASSRLADYEQYF
TRBV18	-	-	TRBJ2-3	TGTGCCAGCTCACCACCATCAGAATCCACAGATACGCAGTATTTT	CASSPPSESTDTQYF
TRBV27	-	-	TRBJ2-6	TGTGCCAGCAGGAGATCTGGGGCCAACGTCCTGACTTTC	CASRRSGANVLTF
TRBV24-1	-	-	TRBJ2-1	TGTGCCACCAGTGCCAGCGTTGGTGAGCAGTTCTTC	CATSASVGEQFF
TRBV24-1	-	-	TRBJ1-4	TGTGCCACCAGTGATACCGGGCAGGGAGGAGAAAAACTGTTTTTT	CATSDTGQGGEKLFF
TRBV28	-	-	TRBJ2-7	TGTGCCAGCAGTTTATTCGGGTCCTACGAGCAGTACTTC	CASSLFGSYEQYF
TRBV3-1/TRBV3-2	TRBD2	-	TRBJ2-1	TGTGCCAGCAGCCCAGACGATAGCGGGAGGAGAAATGAGCAGTTCTTC	CASSPDDSGRRNEQFF
TRBV6-2/TRBV6-3	-	-	TRBJ1-1	TGTGCCAGCAGTTACTCCTTAGCAAACACTGAAGCTTTCTTT	CASSYSLANTEAFF
TRBV28	TRBD1	once	TRBJ1-1	TGTGCCAGCGGGACCGGGACAGGGGTGAACACTGAAGCTTTCTTT	CASGTGTGVNTEAFF
TRBV12-3/TRBV12-4	-	-	TRBJ2-1	TGTGCCAGCAGTTTATCCGGGGAGCAGTTCTTC	CASSLSGEQFF
TRBV19	-	-	TRBJ2-7	TGTGCCAGTAGTAGCGGAAAGGGAGCCCCCTACGAGCAGTACTTC	CASSSGKGAPYEQYF
TRBV7-9	-	-	TRBJ1-5	TGTGCCAGCAGCTTAGTAGGCCAGGGTGAGCCCCAGCATTTT	CASSLVGQGEPQHF
TRBV7-3	-	-	TRBJ1-2	TGTGCCAGCAGCTTAAGGGCACAAGCCGGCTACACCTTC	CASSLRAQAGYTF
TRBV7-9	TRBD1	-	TRBJ2-7	TGTGCCAGCAGTCCTCCGGGACAGGTTAACTACGAGCAGTACTTC	CASSPPGQVNYEQYF
TRBV18	TRBD1	-	TRBJ1-4	TGTGCCAGCTCGCCGACAGGGACCGCGAGGGAAAAACTGTTTTTT	CASSPTGTAREKLFF
TRBV5-1	TRBD2	few	TRBJ2-1	TGCGCCAGCAGCCTGACTAGCGCAAAAGATGGTGAGCAGTTCTTC	CASSLTSAKDGEQFF
TRBV28	TRBD2	-	TRBJ2-5	TGTGCCAGCAGTCCCACCAGCGGGAGGGCCGGGGGAGAGACCCAGTACTTC	CASSPTSGRAGGETQYF
TRBV7-2	-	-	TRBJ2-7	TGTGCCAGCAGCTTAGCAGCGACCTACGAGCAGTACTTC	CASSLAATYEQYF
TRBV3-1/TRBV3-2	-	-	TRBJ1-1	TGTGCCAGCAGCCCCCGAGGGATGAACACTGAAGCTTTCTTT	CASSPRGMNTEAFF
TRBV9	TRBD1	-	TRBJ2-3	TGTGCCAGCAGCGCGGGACAGGGAAACACAGATACGCAGTATTTT	CASSAGQGNTDTQYF
TRBV27	-	-	TRBJ1-2	TGTGCCAGCAGTTTATCGGGGGGTAGGGACTATGGCTACACCTTC	CASSLSGGRDYGYTF